One sample yielded the 31 T cell receptor beta chains listed below, sequenced in a study of T-cell memory formation after mild COVID-19. TCRdb re-derived calls from the 5' RACE reads in MiXCR, one entry per CDR3 protein. This table holds about 130,000 distinct CDR3 sequences, approximately 15% found once. The sequencing input was PBMCs or a T cell subset sorted from them (not recorded which). The source is an adult woman who had mild COVID-19 (a few samples of this study predate the infection). Cell type and time point are not known.

This chain uses TRBV10-2 with TRBJ2-1; perhaps D is TRBD1 or TRBD2 (7 bases each). Germline V gene sequence: CDR1 WSHSY, CDR2 SAAADI. The CDR3 spans 14 residues. Trimming shortened V by 7 bases and J by 0 bases, and 10 bases separated the two germline ends. The CDR3 spells CASTRGGSYNEQFF. CDR3 bases: TGCGCCAGCACCAGGGGGGGCTCCTACAATGAGCAGTTCTTC.

This clonotype was picked up many times. The rearrangement links TRBV18 to TRBJ2-7, with D hard to call. Looked up from germline, CDR1 is KGHSH and CDR2 is LQKENI. V lost 0 bases, J lost 4 bases, and 7 bases lay in between. This CDR3 is 13 amino acids long. The CDR3 here is CASSPPSGYEQYF. CDR3 DNA sequence: TGTGCCAGCTCACCACCGTCCGGGTACGAGCAGTACTTC.

This clonotype has only a few counts. The CDR3 DNA reads as TGTGCCAGCAGTCCGGGACTAGGGGTCGGGGAGCTGTTTTTT. This encodes CASSPGLGVGELFF. The chain links TRBV27 to TRBJ2-2; TRBD2 matches 8 bases. V lost 5 bases, J lost 7 bases, and 6 bases stayed unmatched. The CDR3 runs 14 residues. Germline V gene lookup returns CDR1 MNHEY and CDR2 SMNVEV (reference sequence).

This sequence joins TRBV12-3 or TRBV12-4 and TRBJ1-1; D is undetermined. CDR3 length equals 14 residues. V was pared by 3 bases and J by 9 bases, with 17 bases between. The CDR3 DNA follows: TGTGCCAGCAGTTTGTCAGGCAGCAACCCCAAAGCTTTCTTT. Translation gives CASSLSGSNPKAFF.

This clonotype was seen at least ten times. The J gene is TRBJ2-1, the V gene TRBV7-9; D possibly matches TRBD1 or TRBD2 (6 bases each). Trimming cost V 5 bases and J 6 bases, with 14 bases left between them. CDR1 and CDR2 from the germline V gene are SEHNR and FQNEAQ (reference sequence). The CDR3 length is 14 residues. CDR3: CASSPDWGANEQFF. The CDR3 region has the DNA TGTGCCAGCAGCCCTGACTGGGGGGCCAATGAGCAGTTCTTC.

In this sample, this clonotype turned up a few times. The rearrangement links TRBV14 to TRBJ2-2; 11 bases are a match to TRBD2. After removal of 1 base from V and 3 bases from J, the junction contained 1 base not matched to a gene. The CDR3 runs 16 residues. Germline CDR1 SGHDN, CDR2 FVKESK. In nucleotides, the CDR3 is TGTGCCAGCAGCCAAGGACTAGCGGGATACACCGGGGAGCTGTTTTTT. As protein: CASSQGLAGYTGELFF.

This clonotype was seen only a few times. The V gene is TRBV29-1, the J gene TRBJ2-7; 7 bases line up with TRBD2. Germline lookup yields CDR1 SQVTM and CDR2 ANQGSEA. The CDR3 has 12 amino acids. V lost 6 bases to trimming and J lost 4 bases; unmatched junction nucleotides: 6. CDR3 in amino acids: CSVAGLGYEQYF. CDR3 coding DNA: TGCAGCGTCGCCGGACTAGGGTACGAGCAGTACTTC.

This clonotype was recorded a few times. The V gene is TRBV20-1, the J gene TRBJ2-3; the D is unclear. Germline CDR1 is DFQATT and CDR2 is SNEGSKA (reference sequence). V lost 1 base to trimming and J lost 2 bases, with 7 bases between them. The CDR3 extends over 13 amino acids. This CDR3 reads CSARAVSTDTQYF. The DNA for the CDR3 is TGCAGTGCTAGAGCAGTCTCCACAGATACGCAGTATTTT.

J is TRBJ2-1 and V is TRBV3-1, with D possibly matching TRBD2 (6 bases). Trimming pared 0 bases from V and 2 bases from J, leaving 14 bases between. The CDR3 loop spans 17 amino acids. From germline, CDR1 is LGHDT and CDR2 YNNKEL (reference sequence). The CDR3 nucleotides read TGTGCCAGCAGCCAAGATGGACTACGGATGGCCTACAATGAGCAGTTCTTC. This encodes CASSQDGLRMAYNEQFF.

This clonotype showed up many times. An end of the junction differs from the germline gene, which may be a read error. The chain combines TRBV7-8 with TRBJ2-3; D is undetermined. The CDR3 is made up of 17 amino acids. The V gene's germline CDR1 is SGHVS and CDR2 FQNEAQ. Here the CDR3 DNA reads TGTGCCAGCAGCGTAGCTGTAGGAGCCCCTAGCACAGATACGCAGTATTTT. It codes for CASSVAVGAPSTDTQYF.

This clonotype was detected many times. V gene TRBV20-1 combines with J gene TRBJ2-1; 8 nucleotides align to TRBD2. CDR3 size: 15 residues. V dropped 1 base and J dropped 0; count of bases not matched to a gene: 2. Germline CDR1 and CDR2: DFQATT and SNEGSKA (reference sequence). The CDR3: CSARGSGSSYNEQFF. The CDR3 DNA reads as TGCAGTGCTAGAGGGAGCGGGAGCTCCTACAATGAGCAGTTCTTC.

The chain uses TRBV7-8 and TRBJ2-7; D remains ambiguous. CDR1 and CDR2 (germline): SGHVS, FQNEAQ. The CDR3 consists of 15 residues. Trimming pared 0 bases from V and 2 bases from J, leaving 11 bases between. The CDR3 nucleotides are TGTGCCAGCAGCTTAGCTGGGGTGGTCACCTACGAGCAGTACTTC. Amino acid sequence: CASSLAGVVTYEQYF.

This clonotype was seen only a few times. The genes are TRBV3-1 and TRBJ1-1, with D unresolved. CDR1 is LGHDT, CDR2 YNNKEL, per germline (reference sequence). The CDR3 sequence is 12 residues long. V shed 1 base and J shed 4 bases, with 4 bases lying between them. CDR3 nucleotides: TGTGCCAGCAGCCAAGTGGGCACTGAAGCTTTCTTT. The encoded protein is CASSQVGTEAFF.

Concerning this clonotype: An end of the junction differs from the germline gene, which may be a read error. This chain joins TRBV6-5 and TRBJ2-7, with 7 bases aligning to TRBD1. The CDR3 loop spans 12 amino acids. Germline lookup yields CDR1 MNHEY and CDR2 SVGAGI. The DNA for the CDR3 is TGTGCCAGCAGTTCCCCCGGGACAGTACTTATCTTC. Translation gives CASSSPGTVLIF.

This clonotype was seen many times. The CDR3 DNA reads as TGCGCCAGCAGCTCCAGCGGACTAGCGGGGGTCACAGATACGCAGTATTTT. It specifies CASSSSGLAGVTDTQYF. The chain has TRBV5-1 and TRBJ2-3; 13 nucleotides agree with TRBD2. Per germline, CDR1 SGHRS and CDR2 YFSETQ. This CDR3 comprises 17 residues. V lost 3 bases and J lost 2; bases outside the gene matches: 6. The whole variable domain, filled in from reference TRBV5-1 and TRBJ2-3, reads KAGVTQTPRYLIKTRGQQVTLSCSPISGHRSVSWYQQTPGQGLQFLFEYFSETQRNKGNFPGRFSGRQFSNSRSEMNVSTLELGDSALYLCASSSSGLAGVTDTQYFGPGTRLTVL.

In this sample, this clonotype turned up many times. The chain links TRBV7-9 to TRBJ2-7; 8 bases fit TRBD1. There are 12 residues in the CDR3. After removal of 5 bases from V and 5 bases from J, the junction contained 2 bases not matched to a gene. Germline V gives CDR1 SEHNR, CDR2 FQNEAQ (reference sequence). DNA of the CDR3: TGTGCCAGCAGCGCGACAGGGGACGAGCAGTACTTC. Translation: CASSATGDEQYF.

The genes are TRBV20-1 and TRBJ1-1; TRBD1 might be the D (5 bases). Germline V gives CDR1 DFQATT, CDR2 SNEGSKA (reference sequence). This CDR3 spans 13 amino acids. The CDR3 loop is CSAPGETNTEAFF. The CDR3 coding sequence is TGCAGCGCCCCGGGGGAGACGAACACTGAAGCTTTCTTT.

The table lists this clonotype with a few counts. One end of the junction fails to match germline, which may point to a read error. The chain combines TRBV7-7 with TRBJ2-1; D is uncertain. Germline V gives CDR1 SSHAT, CDR2 FNYEAQ (reference sequence). The CDR3 is 15 amino acids. The chain's CDR3 is CASSYYESSYNEQFF. CDR3 sequence (DNA): TGTGCTAGCAGCTACTACGAGAGCTCCTACAATGAGCAGTTCTTC.

This sequence joins TRBV24-1 and TRBJ2-1; maybe TRBD1 (6 bases). This CDR3 is 14 amino acids long. Between the trimmed V and J ends, which lost 3 bases and 6 bases, there was a span of 11 bases. Germline V gene sequence: CDR1 KGHDR, CDR2 SFDVKD. The CDR3 protein is CATSDPGHRNEQFF. DNA of the CDR3: TGTGCCACCAGTGATCCGGGACATCGCAATGAGCAGTTCTTC.

V is TRBV5-6 and J is TRBJ2-5, with D unresolved. This CDR3 contains 13 residues. V gave up 0 bases and J gave up 5 bases, with 8 bases separating them. The germline V gene encodes CDR1 SGHDT and CDR2 YYEEEE. The CDR3 coding sequence is TGTGCCAGCAGCTTGGTCCGAGCGGAGACCCAGTACTTC. Its translation: CASSLVRAETQYF.

The chain carries TRBV2 and TRBJ1-2; D gene unclear. CDR1 is SNHLY and CDR2 is FYNNEI in the germline V gene. V was shortened by 0 bases and J by 0 bases, with 8 bases between the two germline ends. CDR3 length: 15 amino acids. The CDR3 DNA reads as TGTGCCAGCAGTGAAGCTGGCGGCTCTAACTATGGCTACACCTTC. Translating it yields CASSEAGGSNYGYTF.

This clonotype was detected only a few times. J is TRBJ2-7 and V is TRBV25-1, with D perhaps matching TRBD1 or TRBD2 (7 bases each). Germline lookup yields CDR1 MGHDK and CDR2 SYGVNS. The CDR3 is 16 amino acids. The V and J ends lost 5 bases and 3 bases respectively, with 20 bases between them. CDR3 DNA sequence: TGTGCCAGCAGTCCAGGGGGGGCAGGGATGTACTACGAGCAGTACTTC. Amino acids: CASSPGGAGMYYEQYF.

The chain is built from TRBV19 and TRBJ2-6; the D is unclear. This CDR3 has 11 amino acids. V lost 10 bases and J 0 bases, leaving 1 base between the germline ends. The germline CDR1 and CDR2 sequences are LNHDA and SQIVND (reference sequence). As DNA, the CDR3 is TGTGCCACCTCTGGGGCCAACGTCCTGACTTTC. It specifies CATSGANVLTF.

V and J are TRBV27 and TRBJ2-3; 9 bases align to TRBD2. This CDR3 has 17 residues. Trimming cost V 0 bases and J 0 bases; bases outside gene matches: 4. Germline V gene lookup returns CDR1 MNHEY and CDR2 SMNVEV (reference sequence). CDR3 in amino acids: CASSLSLAGLSTDTQYF. For the CDR3, the DNA is TGTGCCAGCAGTTTATCGCTAGCGGGGCTGAGCACAGATACGCAGTATTTT.

The rearrangement joins TRBV7-9 to TRBJ1-2, with 7 positions matching TRBD1. Germline V lookup: CDR1 SEHNR, CDR2 FQNEAQ (reference sequence). Trimming took 5 bases from V and 5 from J; bases not matched to a gene: 11. The CDR3 sequence is 15 residues long. The CDR3 DNA follows: TGTGCCAGCAGCCAGGGACAGAGAAGAGGTTATGGCTACACCTTC. Amino acid sequence: CASSQGQRRGYGYTF.

This clonotype was observed a handful of times. CDR3 nucleotides: TGTGCCAGCAGCTTAGTATCTGGAAACTCCGGAGAGACCCAGTACTTC. Translation: CASSLVSGNSGETQYF. V is TRBV7-9 and J is TRBJ2-5; unclear D gene. V was shortened by 1 base and J by 4 bases, with 16 bases between the two germline ends. Germline CDR1 and CDR2: SEHNR and FQNEAQ (reference sequence). This CDR3 has 16 residues.

Only a few counts were recorded for this clonotype. The chain uses TRBV4-3 and TRBJ2-1, with 11 bases lining up with TRBD2. The CDR3 has 16 amino acids. After removal of 3 bases from V and 9 bases from J, the junction contained 10 bases not matched to a gene. Looked up from germline, CDR1 is LGHNA and CDR2 is YSLEER. The CDR3 sequence: CASSQVTSGRGGEQFF. Here the CDR3 DNA reads TGCGCCAGCAGCCAGGTTACTAGCGGGAGAGGAGGTGAGCAGTTCTTC.

This chain connects TRBV5-5 to TRBJ2-1; D ambiguous. V lost 0 bases and J lost 7, with 11 bases in between. This CDR3 has 14 amino acids. The germline V gene has CDR1 SGHKS and CDR2 YYEKEE (reference sequence). The CDR3 DNA follows: TGTGCCAGCAGCTTGGACTATTGGCAGAATGAGCAGTTCTTC. Translating it yields CASSLDYWQNEQFF.

This clonotype has only a few counts. The chain employs TRBV5-1 and TRBJ2-1, with D possibly matching TRBD2 (5 bases). Germline V gene lookup returns CDR1 SGHRS and CDR2 YFSETQ. The CDR3 length is 17 residues. Between the trimmed V and J ends, which lost 3 bases and 4 bases, there was a span of 20 bases. CDR3 amino acids: CASSSETGRGGYNEQFF. CDR3 DNA sequence: TGCGCCAGCAGCTCGGAAACTGGGCGTGGAGGATACAATGAGCAGTTCTTC.

J is TRBJ2-2 and V is TRBV7-8, with 13 bases matching TRBD2. Per the germline V gene, CDR1 is SGHVS and CDR2 is FQNEAQ. Trimming took 1 base from V and 7 from J; bases not matched to a gene: 9. The CDR3 loop spans 18 amino acids. This chain's CDR3 is CASSLEGLAGPYGGELFF. The DNA of the CDR3 is TGTGCCAGCAGCTTAGAGGGACTAGCGGGACCGTACGGCGGGGAGCTGTTTTTT. The full variable domain, completed using reference TRBV7-8 and TRBJ2-2, is GAGVSQSPRYKVAKRGQDVALRCDPISGHVSLFWYQQALGQGPEFLTYFQNEAQLDKSGLPSDRFFAERPEGSVSTLKIQRTQQEDSAVYLCASSLEGLAGPYGGELFFGEGSRLTVL.

V gene TRBV4-2 combines with J gene TRBJ2-1, with D uncertain. V lost 9 bases and J lost 4, with 4 bases in between. Germline V gene data show CDR1 as LGHNA and CDR2 as YNFKEQ. This CDR3 has 10 residues. The CDR3 DNA is TGTGCCAGTGCGTACAATGAGCAGTTCTTC. Its translation is CASAYNEQFF.